Presented here are 28 T cell receptor beta chains from one specimen sequenced in a study of molecular identifiers for immune sequencing clone quantification. TCRdb reprocessed the PCR reads with MiXCR, giving one entry per CDR3 protein. The data contain some 9,800 distinct CDR3 sequences, 15% to 20% of them singletons. The sequencing input was naive CD8+ T cells from blood, with Jurkat cell RNA spiked in. Described subset: FACS-sorted CD8+CD4-CCR7+CD45RA+ naive T cells. These receptors were collected from a human donor in good health. Some libraries in this study had Jurkat cell RNA spiked in.

This clonotype was picked up many times. This chain's CDR3 is CASSLGGQGRSETQYF. CDR3 coding DNA: TGTGCCAGCAGCTTGGGGGGACAGGGCCGTTCGGAGACCCAGTACTTC. The rearrangement uses TRBV5-6 and TRBJ2-5, with TRBD1 identical over 9 bases. Losses at the gene ends were 0 bases for V and 5 bases for J; bases not matched to a gene: 8. Germline CDR1 reads SGHDT; CDR2 reads YYEEEE. The CDR3 sequence is 16 residues long.

This clonotype is deemed medium-sized. V usage is TRBV4-3 and J usage is TRBJ2-7; D is undetermined. Germline V lookup: CDR1 LGHNA, CDR2 YSLEER. Between the trimmed V and J ends, which lost 0 bases and 6 bases, there was a span of 18 bases. The CDR3 contains 16 residues. The CDR3 nucleotides read TGCGCCAGCAGCCAAGATAAAGGATTCTCATCGGGCGAGCAGTACTTC. It is translated as CASSQDKGFSSGEQYF.

This clonotype rates as medium-sized. The V and J genes are TRBV7-2 and TRBJ2-1; TRBD1 agrees at 10 bases. V shed 5 bases, J shed 2 bases, and the junction held 6 bases outside the gene matches. The CDR3 runs 16 residues. Germline CDR1 is SGHTA and CDR2 is FQGNSA. CDR3 in DNA: TGTGCCAGCAGCCCCTGGGACAGGGGACCCTACAATGAGCAGTTCTTC. Its protein product is CASSPWDRGPYNEQFF.

The V gene is TRBV27, the J gene TRBJ2-5, with 7 bases matching TRBD1. The V gene's germline CDR1 is MNHEY and CDR2 SMNVEV (reference sequence). Losses at the gene ends were 2 bases for V and 5 bases for J; bases not matched to a gene: 5. This CDR3 is 14 amino acids long. Here the CDR3 reads CASSLLQGSETQYF. CDR3 coding DNA: TGTGCCAGCAGTTTACTACAGGGGAGTGAGACCCAGTACTTC.

The table lists this clonotype with a count of one. A much larger clone lies one base from this, so it may be a read error. The chain uses TRBV12-3 or TRBV12-4 and TRBJ2-3; D uncertain. The CDR3 loop spans 15 amino acids. As DNA, the CDR3 is TGTGCCAGCAGTTTGGGGTCACTGAGCACAGATGCGCAGTATTTT. It codes for CASSLGSLSTDAQYF.

This clonotype was seen more than once but under ten times. The chain employs TRBV6-4 and TRBJ2-1, with 12 positions matching TRBD2. The CDR3 extends over 16 amino acids. V trimming: 5 bases; J trimming: 3 bases; junction bases outside the gene matches: 5. CDR1 and CDR2 (germline): MRHNA, SNTAGT. The CDR3 loop is CASSTGTSGRYNEQFF. Written as DNA, the CDR3 is TGTGCCAGCAGTACCGGGACTAGCGGGCGCTACAATGAGCAGTTCTTC.

This clonotype turned up a few times. The chain couples TRBV18 to TRBJ2-7, with TRBD1 identical over 10 bases. CDR1 and CDR2 from the germline V gene are KGHSH and LQKENI. Trimming cost V 6 bases and J 1 base; bases outside gene matches: 3. The CDR3 covers 14 residues. CDR3 coding DNA: TGTGCCAGCTCGACAGGGGGCAGATCCTACGAGCAGTACTTC. It specifies CASSTGGRSYEQYF.

This clonotype was counted a single time. The chain carries TRBV2 and TRBJ2-1; D might be TRBD2 (5 bases). Germline loops: CDR1 SNHLY, CDR2 FYNNEI. Trimming removed 7 bases at V and 0 bases at J, with 13 bases between. The CDR3 consists of 15 residues. CDR3 nucleotides: TGTGCCAGCAAAACGGGATCGAGCTCCTACAATGAGCAGTTCTTC. It encodes CASKTGSSSYNEQFF.

The chain couples TRBV2 to TRBJ2-5; the D gene is possibly TRBD2 (6 bases). V dropped 4 bases and J dropped 5 bases, with 17 bases sitting between them. From germline, CDR1 is SNHLY and CDR2 FYNNEI. The CDR3 extends over 15 amino acids. The CDR3 spells CASSVGRDREETQYF. CDR3 DNA: TGTGCCAGCAGTGTCGGCAGGGACCGGGAGGAGACCCAGTACTTC.

Relative to its sample, this clonotype is medium-sized. The chain links TRBV28 to TRBJ2-7; D gene ambiguous. V was pared by 6 bases and J by 0 bases, with 6 bases between. Germline CDR1 reads MDHEN; CDR2 reads SYDVKM. The CDR3 length is 12 residues. CDR3 coding DNA: TGTGCCAGCAGCTACGTCTCCTACGAGCAGTACTTC. Amino acid sequence: CASSYVSYEQYF.

Within the sample, this clonotype is medium-sized. This sequence joins TRBV6-5 and TRBJ2-7; D remains unclear. The CDR3 extends over 14 amino acids. Germline CDR1 is MNHEY and CDR2 is SVGAGI. V was pared by 6 bases and J by 0 bases, with 12 bases between. CDR3 protein: CASSLSFLSYEQYF. The CDR3, as DNA: TGTGCCAGCAGCTTGTCGTTCCTCTCCTACGAGCAGTACTTC.

On this clonotype: A much larger clonotype is one base distant, so this may be a read error. The genes are TRBV5-4 and TRBJ2-2; 8 bases match TRBD2. V lost 3 bases and J lost 4; bases outside the gene matches: 8. The CDR3 covers 16 residues. Germline CDR1 reads SGHNT; CDR2 reads YYREEE (reference sequence). CDR3 sequence reads: CASSSASGSFTGELFF. The CDR3 DNA is TGTGCCAGCAGCTCCGCTAGCGGGTCGTTCACCGGGGAGCTGTTTTTT. Looking up the rest from reference TRBV5-4 and TRBJ2-2 gives the full variable domain: ETGVTQSPTHLIKTRGQQVTLRCSSQSGHNTVSWYQQALGQGPQFIFQYYREEENGRGNFPPRFSGLQFPNYSSELNVNALELDDSALYLCASSSASGSFTGELFFGEGSRLTVL.

By share of the sample, this clonotype is medium-sized (0.01 to 0.1%). The rearrangement uses TRBV24-1 and TRBJ2-1; D is unclear. V lost 4 bases and J 4 bases, leaving 7 bases between the germline ends. Germline V gene lookup returns CDR1 KGHDR and CDR2 SFDVKD. The CDR3 has 13 amino acids. The CDR3 nucleotides are TGTGCCACCAGTGAGTCCGGGTACAATGAGCAGTTCTTC. This encodes CATSESGYNEQFF.

This clonotype has just a few counts. A much larger clone is a single base away; this may be a read error. This chain uses TRBV28 with TRBJ2-5; D may be TRBD2 (6 bases). Germline lookup yields CDR1 MDHEN and CDR2 SYDVKM. This CDR3 region has 16 residues. V lost 5 bases, J lost 5 bases, and 21 bases lay in between. CDR3 protein: CASSLISGPIGETQYF. In nucleotides, the CDR3 is TGTGCCAGCAGTCTCATTAGCGGTCCCATTGGGGAGACCCAGTACTTC.

In its sample, this clonotype is medium-sized. This rearrangement joins TRBV3-1 to TRBJ2-3; TRBD2 matches at 13 bases. The ends lost 0 bases at V and 8 bases at J; junction bases unmatched: 17. CDR3 length: 20 amino acids. The germline V gene encodes CDR1 LGHDT and CDR2 YNNKEL (reference sequence). The CDR3 DNA reads TGTGCCAGCAGCCAAGAGGGACTAGCGGGGACATTACACACCGGGGTTACGCAGTATTTT. Amino acid sequence: CASSQEGLAGTLHTGVTQYF.

This clonotype is categorized as medium-sized (0.01 to 0.1%). This chain links TRBV7-6 with TRBJ2-3; 14 bases align to TRBD2. Per germline, CDR1 SGHVS and CDR2 FNYEAQ. The CDR3 extends over 16 amino acids. After removal of 5 bases from V and 5 bases from J, the junction contained 6 bases not matched to a gene. DNA of the CDR3: TGTGCCAGCAGCCCAGGGGGACTAGCGGGAGTAGATACGCAGTATTTT. Its protein is CASSPGGLAGVDTQYF.

By frequency in the sample, this clonotype is medium-sized. This chain connects TRBV4-3 to TRBJ2-6; no reliable D call. The CDR3 totals 17 residues. Deletions cut 0 bases from V and 3 bases from J, with 12 bases between. Germline-derived CDR1 and CDR2 are LGHNA and YSLEER. CDR3 in DNA: TGCGCCAGCAGCCAAGACTCAGCGCTAGTTGGGGCCAACGTCCTGACTTTC. Translating it yields CASSQDSALVGANVLTF.

The table lists this clonotype with a count of one. A much bigger clone sits one base away, suggesting this may be a read error. V and J are TRBV4-1 and TRBJ2-3, with TRBD2 matching 9 bases. The CDR3 has 16 amino acids. CDR1 is MGHRA, CDR2 YSYEKL, per germline. The CDR3 region is CVSSRLTSGSTDTQYF. CDR3 nucleotides: TGCGTCAGCAGCCGACTGACTAGCGGAAGCACAGATACGCAGTATTTT.

This clonotype is classed as medium-sized. The chain combines TRBV7-2 with TRBJ1-2; the D is unclear. V shed 1 base and J shed 4 bases, with 19 bases lying between them. Germline values: CDR1 SGHTA, CDR2 FQGNSA. CDR3 length: 17 amino acids. The CDR3 reads CASSLDVANGQAYGYTF. The CDR3 DNA follows: TGTGCCAGCAGCTTAGACGTGGCTAATGGGCAGGCCTATGGCTACACCTTC.

The chain uses TRBV5-1 and TRBJ2-3; 8 bases agree with TRBD2. The CDR3 spans 19 residues. Germline V gene data show CDR1 as SGHRS and CDR2 as YFSETQ. V gave up 2 bases and J gave up 4 bases; unmatched junction bases: 18. The CDR3 here is CASSLRGGLDKTLSDTQYF. CDR3 coding DNA: TGCGCCAGCAGCTTACGGGGGGGGCTCGACAAAACCCTCTCAGATACGCAGTATTTT.

This clonotype qualifies as medium-sized. The chain is built from TRBV20-1 and TRBJ2-5; a possible D gene is TRBD2 (6 bases). Germline V gene sequence: CDR1 DFQATT, CDR2 SNEGSKA (reference sequence). The CDR3 loop spans 17 amino acids. The V end lost 0 bases, the J end lost 0 bases, and 17 bases lay between the germline ends. CDR3 bases: TGCAGTGCTAGAGAGTGGAGGTCGGCGGGGAACCAAGAGACCCAGTACTTC. Amino acid sequence: CSAREWRSAGNQETQYF.

Note on this clonotype: This sequence may be a read error, since a much larger clone differs from it by one base. Given the absence of the conserved phenylalanine or tryptophan at the CDR3 end, a read error is likely. The V call is TRBV19, the J call TRBJ1-2; 9 nucleotides line up with TRBD1. The CDR3 covers 16 residues. CDR1 LNHDA and CDR2 SQIVND come from the germline V gene (reference sequence). CDR3 nucleotide sequence: TGTGCCAGTAGTGTAGAATGGACAGGGGCCTTCTATGGCTACACCATC. Its protein product is CASSVEWTGAFYGYTI.

This clonotype is classed as medium-sized (0.01 to 0.1%). The chain employs TRBV6-6 and TRBJ1-2; no reliable D call. Germline V lookup: CDR1 MNHNY, CDR2 SVGAGI (reference sequence). Trimming pared 1 base from V and 2 bases from J, leaving 11 bases between. The CDR3 is 15 amino acids. This chain's CDR3 is CASSYWEQYNYGYTF. The CDR3 nucleotides are TGTGCCAGCAGTTACTGGGAACAGTACAACTATGGCTACACCTTC.

Within the sample, this clonotype is medium-sized. J is TRBJ2-3 and V is TRBV5-1; TRBD2 agrees at 9 bases. V lost 2 bases and J lost 0; bases outside the gene matches: 4. Germline V gives CDR1 SGHRS, CDR2 YFSETQ. CDR3 size: 16 residues. The CDR3 nucleotides are TGCGCCAGCAGCTTAAGACTAGCGGATAGCACAGATACGCAGTATTTT. Translating gives CASSLRLADSTDTQYF.

This clonotype is judged medium-sized (0.01 to 0.1%). The genes are TRBV6-1 and TRBJ2-7, with TRBD2 matching 10 bases. This CDR3 has 15 residues. Germline V gene data show CDR1 as MNHNS and CDR2 as SASEGT. V lost 6 bases to trimming and J lost 4 bases; unmatched junction nucleotides: 9. This CDR3 reads CASRELAGVWYEQYF. The CDR3 DNA follows: TGTGCCAGCAGAGAGCTAGCGGGAGTATGGTACGAGCAGTACTTC.

The chain uses TRBV7-3 and TRBJ2-1; D remains ambiguous. Between the trimmed V and J ends, which lost 4 bases and 4 bases, there was a span of 5 bases. CDR1 and CDR2 from the germline V gene are SGHTA and FQGTGA. The CDR3 contains 12 residues. CDR3 loop: CASSSAYNEQFF. The CDR3 DNA follows: TGTGCCAGCAGCTCCGCTTACAATGAGCAGTTCTTC. Full variable domain (missing parts from reference TRBV7-3 and TRBJ2-1): GAGVSQTPSNKVTEKGKYVELRCDPISGHTALYWYRQSLGQGPEFLIYFQGTGAADDSGLPNDRFFAVRPEGSVSTLKIQRTERGDSAVYLCASSSAYNEQFFGPGTRLTVL.

Within the sample, this clonotype is medium-sized. V is TRBV20-1 and J is TRBJ2-7, with D perhaps matching TRBD2 (6 bases). V was pared by 0 bases and J by 4 bases, with 10 bases between. The CDR3 loop spans 13 amino acids. CDR1 and CDR2 (germline): DFQATT, SNEGSKA (reference sequence). As DNA, the CDR3 is TGCAGTGCTAGAGATCTAGCGTCGTACGAGCAGTACTTC. It codes for CSARDLASYEQYF.

This clonotype is judged medium-sized (0.01 to 0.1%). The chain combines TRBV7-9 with TRBJ2-3; TRBD2 aligns across 8 bases. The germline CDR1 and CDR2 sequences are SEHNR and FQNEAQ (reference sequence). J gave up 4 bases and V 6 bases, and 9 bases lay outside the gene matches. CDR3 length equals 15 residues. CDR3 nucleotide sequence: TGTGCCAGCAGAGAGCGGGAGTCGGTTTCAGATACGCAGTATTTT. This codes for CASRERESVSDTQYF.